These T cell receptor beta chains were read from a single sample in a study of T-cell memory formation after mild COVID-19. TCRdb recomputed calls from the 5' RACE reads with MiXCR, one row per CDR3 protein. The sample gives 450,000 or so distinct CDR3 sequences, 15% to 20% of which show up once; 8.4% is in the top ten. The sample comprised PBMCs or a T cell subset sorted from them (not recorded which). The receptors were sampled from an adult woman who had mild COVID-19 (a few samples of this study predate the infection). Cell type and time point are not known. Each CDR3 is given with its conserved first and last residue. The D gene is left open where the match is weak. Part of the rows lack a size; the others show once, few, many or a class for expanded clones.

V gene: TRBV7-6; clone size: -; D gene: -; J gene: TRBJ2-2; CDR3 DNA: TGTGCCAGCAGGGCAGATTACACCGGGGAGCTGTTTTTT; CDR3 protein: CASRADYTGELFF
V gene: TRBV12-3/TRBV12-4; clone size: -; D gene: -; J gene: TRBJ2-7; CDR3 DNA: TGTGCCAGCGGCCTCAGGCCCCAAGCCTACGAGCAGTACTTC; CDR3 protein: CASGLRPQAYEQYF
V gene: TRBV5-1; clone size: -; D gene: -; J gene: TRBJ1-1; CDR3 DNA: TGCGCCAGCAGCCCCCGACAGGCCCTGAACACTGAAGCTTTCTTT; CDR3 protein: CASSPRQALNTEAFF
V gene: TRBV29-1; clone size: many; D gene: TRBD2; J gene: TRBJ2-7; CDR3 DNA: TGCAGCGTGGGGACTAGCGGGAGAACGCCTTACGAGCAGTACTTC; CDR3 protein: CSVGTSGRTPYEQYF
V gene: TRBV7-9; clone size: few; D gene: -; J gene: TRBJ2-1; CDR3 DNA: TGTGCCAGCCCAAATGAGCAGTTCTTC; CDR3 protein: CASPNEQFF
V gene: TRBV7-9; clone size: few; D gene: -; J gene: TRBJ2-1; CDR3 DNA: TGTGCCAGCAGCGTCACGGTTACGGTCAATGAGCAGTTCTTC; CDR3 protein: CASSVTVTVNEQFF
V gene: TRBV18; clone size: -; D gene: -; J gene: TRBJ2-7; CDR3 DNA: TGTGCCAGCTCACCTTTGCCGTCCTACGAGCAGTACTTC; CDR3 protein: CASSPLPSYEQYF
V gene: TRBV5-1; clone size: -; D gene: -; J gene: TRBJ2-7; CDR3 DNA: TGCGCCAGCAGCGCCATCGGACAGCGCTACGAGCAGTACTTC; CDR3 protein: CASSAIGQRYEQYF
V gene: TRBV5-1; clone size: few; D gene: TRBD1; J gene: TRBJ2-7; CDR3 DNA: TGCGCCAGCAGCTCGGGACAGGGGGCGAGTCGAGTCTACGAGCAGTACTTC; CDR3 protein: CASSSGQGASRVYEQYF
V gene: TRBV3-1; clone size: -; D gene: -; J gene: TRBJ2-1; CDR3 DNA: TGTGCCAGCAGCCGGACTCGGGGTGAGCAGTTCTTC; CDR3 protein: CASSRTRGEQFF